The 8 T cell receptor beta chains reported below all come from one sample, sequenced in a study of cytomegalovirus exposure and HLA in healthy donors. The PCR employed 60 Vbeta primers together with 13 Jbeta primers. Data came from immunoSEQ multiplex PCR; TCRdb stores just in-frame clones and leaves some out. This table holds around 150,000 clones, approximately 61% found once. The sample consisted of PBMCs. These receptors were obtained from a human donor in good health.

This rearrangement joins TRBV7-6 to TRBJ2-1; weak D call: TRBD2 (6 bases). The CDR3 covers 15 residues. Trimming left V 8 bases short and J 5 bases short, with 19 bases between. CDR1 is SGHVS, CDR2 FNYEAQ, per germline. CDR3: CASRPSPGVDNEQFF. The CDR3 DNA is TGTGCCAGCCGCCCATCCCCGGGGGTGGACAATGAGCAGTTCTTC.

The J gene is TRBJ2-2, the V gene TRBV4-1, with 8 bases lining up with TRBD1. Unmatched junction bases numbered 9, after V lost 3 bases and J lost 6 bases. The length of the CDR3 is 16 residues. Germline V gene data show CDR1 as MGHRA and CDR2 as YSYEKL. The chain's CDR3 is CASSQAWARGPGELFF. CDR3 in DNA: TGCGCCAGCAGCCAGGCCTGGGCCAGGGGGCCCGGGGAGCTGTTTTTT.

V is TRBV6-6 and J is TRBJ2-5, with D perhaps matching TRBD1 (5 bases). The CDR3 loop spans 13 amino acids. Germline values: CDR1 MNHNY, CDR2 SVGAGI (reference sequence). Trimming left V 6 bases short and J 5 bases short, with 13 bases between. The CDR3 loop reads CASSPAGWETQYF. CDR3 nucleotide sequence: TGTGCCAGCAGCCCCGCAGGGTGGGAGACCCAGTACTTC.

J is TRBJ2-4 and V is TRBV10-2, with a weak D call TRBD2 (6 bases). Per germline, CDR1 WSHSY and CDR2 SAAADI. The CDR3 is 15 amino acids. The germline V and J ends were trimmed by 8 bases and 3 bases, with 17 bases remaining between them. For the CDR3, the DNA is TGCGCCAGCTTTGACGGCGGGGCGAGCAAAAACATTCAGTACTTC. Translating it yields CASFDGGASKNIQYF.

The chain is built from TRBV5-5 and TRBJ2-7, with D possibly matching TRBD2 (7 bases). The CDR3 is 15 residues long. In germline, CDR1 is SGHKS, CDR2 YYEKEE (reference sequence). With 5 bases removed from V and 5 bases from J, the gap between germline ends came to 20 bases. CDR3 residues: CASSSASGGANEQYF. The CDR3 DNA sequence: TGTGCCAGCAGTTCCGCATCGGGGGGCGCAAACGAGCAGTACTTC. The full variable domain, rest sourced from reference TRBV5-5 and TRBJ2-7, is DAGVTQSPTHLIKTRGQQVTLRCSPISGHKSVSWYQQVLGQGPQFIFQYYEKEERGRGNFPDRFSARQFPNYSSELNVNALLLGDSALYLCASSSASGGANEQYFGPGTRLTVT.

CDR3 in DNA: TGTGCCAGCACGGGACTAGCCGTCACCCGATCCTACAATGAGCAGTTCTTC. Its translation: CASTGLAVTRSYNEQFF. The chain couples TRBV2 to TRBJ2-1, with 9 nucleotides matching TRBD2. The CDR3 extends over 17 amino acids. V shed 7 bases, J shed 1 base, and the junction held 11 bases outside the gene matches. Germline values: CDR1 SNHLY, CDR2 FYNNEI.

This clone was counted once. This chain connects TRBV7-3 to TRBJ2-1, with D possibly TRBD2 on 6 matching bases. Germline values: CDR1 SGHTA, CDR2 FQGTGA. Trimming pared 5 bases from V and 4 bases from J, leaving 15 bases between. The CDR3 totals 15 residues. The CDR3, as DNA: TGTGCCAGCAGCACCCTTGGGGGGATTTACAATGAGCAGTTCTTC. It specifies CASSTLGGIYNEQFF.

This clone was observed a handful of times. The chain uses TRBV5-5 and TRBJ1-4; no reliable D call. The ends were cut back, 1 base at V and 7 bases at J, with 8 bases in the middle. In germline, CDR1 is SGHKS, CDR2 YYEKEE (reference sequence). The CDR3 has 13 residues. CDR3 sequence reads: CASSLLGPEKLFF. Written as DNA, the CDR3 is TGTGCCAGCAGCTTGCTGGGCCCTGAAAAACTGTTTTTT.